The 8 T cell receptor beta chains reported below all come from one sample, sequenced in a study of blood T cell repertoires in COVID-19. Clones were sequenced by immunoSEQ multiplex PCR, and TCRdb holds only the in-frame ones, with some missing. The sample records 200,000 to 300,000 clones, about 80% being singletons. What was sequenced was peripheral blood. The receptors were gathered from a woman aged 80 or over with acute or convalescent COVID-19.

J is TRBJ2-7 and V is TRBV27; 8 bases are shared with TRBD1. There are 16 residues in the CDR3. The germline V gene encodes CDR1 MNHEY and CDR2 SMNVEV (reference sequence). The trim removed 5 bases at V and 6 bases at J, leaving 15 bases unmatched. The CDR3 DNA follows: TGTGCCAGCAGTAGGGGGCAGGGGGCGCCTTCGGGCGAGCAGTACTTC. Its protein is CASSRGQGAPSGEQYF.

This clone was detected only once. The CDR3 protein is CASSLAGGPNEQYF. CDR3 sequence (DNA): TGCGCCAGCAGCTTGGCGGGGGGGCCGAACGAGCAGTACTTC. The genes are TRBV5-1 and TRBJ2-7, with 8 bases matching TRBD2. From germline, CDR1 is SGHRS and CDR2 YFSETQ. Losses at the gene ends were 0 bases for V and 5 bases for J; bases not matched to a gene: 4. The CDR3 runs to 14 residues.

This sequence joins TRBV6-5 and TRBJ1-1; tentative D call: TRBD1 (6 bases). Trimming pared 5 bases from V and 6 bases from J, leaving 19 bases between. The germline V gene encodes CDR1 MNHEY and CDR2 SVGAGI. CDR3 length: 15 amino acids. CDR3 loop: CASSPRPQQGSEAFF. The CDR3 DNA follows: TGTGCCAGCAGTCCACGTCCCCAACAGGGTTCTGAAGCTTTCTTT.

The V and J genes are TRBV30 and TRBJ1-3, with D possibly TRBD1 on 5 matching bases. Germline values: CDR1 GTSNPN, CDR2 SVGIG (reference sequence). This CDR3 spans 16 amino acids. V was cut by 2 bases and J by 3 bases, with 17 bases left in between. The CDR3 coding sequence is TGTGCCTGGAGTATTTCCCCGGGACTGCATGGAAACACCATATATTTT. Protein product: CAWSISPGLHGNTIYF.

The V and J genes are TRBV28 and TRBJ1-1; 7 bases are a match to TRBD1. This CDR3 spans 15 amino acids. From germline, CDR1 is MDHEN and CDR2 SYDVKM. The V and J ends lost 6 bases and 0 bases, in that order; junction bases with no gene match: 7. CDR3 loop: CASRGDSVLNTEAFF. DNA of the CDR3: TGTGCCAGCAGGGGGGACAGCGTATTGAACACTGAAGCTTTCTTT.

The J gene is TRBJ2-4, the V gene TRBV6-6, with TRBD1 identical over 12 bases. The CDR3 length is 15 residues. V lost 7 bases, J lost 9 bases, and 10 bases stayed unmatched. From germline, CDR1 is MNHNY and CDR2 SVGAGI (reference sequence). CDR3 region: CASNRDRGLVTIQYF. In nucleotides, the CDR3 is TGTGCCAGCAATCGGGACAGGGGGCTGGTTACCATTCAGTACTTC.

V usage is TRBV3-1 (or the pseudogene TRBV3-2) and J usage is TRBJ1-3; TRBD1 might be the D (5 bases). With 0 bases removed from V and 0 bases from J, the gap between germline ends came to 12 bases. This CDR3 comprises 17 residues. Germline lookup yields CDR1 LGHDT and CDR2 YNNKEL (reference sequence). This CDR3 is CASSQEGALSSGNTIYF. The DNA for the CDR3 is TGTGCCAGCAGCCAAGAAGGGGCCCTAAGCTCTGGAAACACCATATATTTT.

This chain joins TRBV28 and TRBJ2-5, with D possibly matching TRBD2 (6 bases). CDR3 length: 13 residues. Per the germline V gene, CDR1 is MDHEN and CDR2 is SYDVKM. Trimming left V 8 bases short and J 0 bases short, with 10 bases between. The CDR3 spells CASGRGYQETQYF. The DNA for the CDR3 is TGTGCCAGCGGCCGGGGGTACCAAGAGACCCAGTACTTC.